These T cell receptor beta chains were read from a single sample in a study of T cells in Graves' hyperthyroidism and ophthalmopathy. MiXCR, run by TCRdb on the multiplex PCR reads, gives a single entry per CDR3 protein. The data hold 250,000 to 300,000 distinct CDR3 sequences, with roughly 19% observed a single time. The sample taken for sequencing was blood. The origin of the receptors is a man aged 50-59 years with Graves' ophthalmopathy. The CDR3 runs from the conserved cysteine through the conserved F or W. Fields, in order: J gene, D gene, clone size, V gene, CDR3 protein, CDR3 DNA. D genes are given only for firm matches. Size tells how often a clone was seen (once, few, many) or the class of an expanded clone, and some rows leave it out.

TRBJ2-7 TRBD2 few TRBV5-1 CASSLYPAGELYEQYF TGCGCCAGCAGCTTGTATCCAGCGGGAGAATTATACGAGCAGTACTTC
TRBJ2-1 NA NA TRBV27 CASSWSGRDEQFF TGTGCCAGCAGCTGGAGTGGGCGGGATGAGCAGTTCTTC
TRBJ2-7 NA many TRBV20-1 CSAPDSTPYEQYF TGCAGTGCTCCCGACAGTACCCCCTACGAGCAGTACTTC
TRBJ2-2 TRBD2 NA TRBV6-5 CASSSAGGTGTGELFF TGTGCCAGCAGTTCAGCGGGAGGGACCGGCACCGGGGAGCTGTTTTTT
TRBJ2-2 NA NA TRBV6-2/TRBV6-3 CASRHGANTGELFF TGTGCCAGCAGGCACGGAGCGAACACCGGGGAGCTGTTTTTT
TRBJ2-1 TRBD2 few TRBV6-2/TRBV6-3 CASSRGGGSGNEQFF TGTGCCAGCAGTAGAGGCGGGGGGAGCGGGAATGAGCAGTTCTTC
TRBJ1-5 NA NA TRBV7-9 CASSHNQPQHF TGTGCCAGCAGCCACAATCAGCCCCAGCATTTT
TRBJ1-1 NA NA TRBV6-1 CASRPSGVRTEAFF TGTGCCAGCAGGCCTTCGGGGGTGCGGACTGAAGCTTTCTTT
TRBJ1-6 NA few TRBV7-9 CASSRQENSPLHF TGTGCCAGCAGCCGCCAGGAGAATTCACCCCTCCACTTT
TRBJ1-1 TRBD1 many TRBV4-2 CASQGEVGTEAFF TGTGCCAGCCAGGGGGAGGTTGGCACTGAAGCTTTCTTT
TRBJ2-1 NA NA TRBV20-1 CSARGFRDQEQFF TGCAGTGCTAGGGGTTTCCGGGACCAAGAGCAGTTCTTC
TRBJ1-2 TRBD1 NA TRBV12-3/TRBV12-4 CASSLGTGGGYTF TGTGCCAGCAGCCTGGGGACAGGGGGTGGCTACACCTTC
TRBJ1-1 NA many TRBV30 CAWSVRRGADTEAFF TGTGCCTGGAGTGTACGGAGGGGGGCGGACACTGAAGCTTTCTTT
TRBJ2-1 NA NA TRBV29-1 CSVGSPSGFF TGCAGCGTTGGGAGTCCCTCTGGGTTCTTC
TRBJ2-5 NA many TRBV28 CASTAGSGETQYF TGTGCCAGCACCGCTGGGTCGGGGGAGACCCAGTACTTC
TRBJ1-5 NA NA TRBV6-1 CASSYGTYQPQHF TGTGCCAGCAGTTACGGGACTTATCAGCCCCAGCATTTT
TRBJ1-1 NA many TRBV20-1 CSAITGMNTEAFF TGCAGTGCTATAACAGGGATGAACACTGAAGCTTTCTTT
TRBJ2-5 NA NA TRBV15 CATSRDSGYQETQYF TGTGCCACCAGCAGAGATTCGGGGTACCAAGAGACCCAGTACTTC
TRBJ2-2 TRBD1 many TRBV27 CASSLSDRVDTGELFF TGTGCCAGCAGTCTCTCCGACAGGGTGGACACCGGGGAGCTGTTTTTT
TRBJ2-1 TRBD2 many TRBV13 CASSFFSGREHNEQFF TGTGCCAGCAGCTTCTTTAGCGGGAGGGAACACAATGAGCAGTTCTTC
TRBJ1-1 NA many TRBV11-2 CASSLSRMNTEAFF TGTGCCAGCAGCTTAAGCCGGATGAACACTGAAGCTTTCTTT
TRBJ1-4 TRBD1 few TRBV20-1 CSARGQGDEKLFF TGCAGTGCTAGAGGACAGGGAGATGAAAAACTGTTTTTT
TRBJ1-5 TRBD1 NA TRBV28 CASSVTGTGVSNQPQHF TGTGCCAGCAGTGTGACCGGGACAGGGGTTAGCAATCAGCCCCAGCATTTT
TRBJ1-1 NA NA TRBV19 CASRPGTNAEAFF TGTGCCAGTAGGCCTGGAACGAACGCTGAAGCTTTCTTT
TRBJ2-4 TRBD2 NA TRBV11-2 CASSRTSGRAIWIQYF TGTGCCAGCAGCCGCACTAGCGGGAGGGCAATTTGGATTCAGTACTTC
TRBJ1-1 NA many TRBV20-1 CSASPKRTEAFF TGCAGTGCTAGTCCTAAGAGGACTGAAGCTTTCTTT
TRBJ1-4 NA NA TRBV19 CASSIGTSNEKLFF TGTGCCAGTAGTATCGGGACATCCAATGAAAAACTGTTTTTT
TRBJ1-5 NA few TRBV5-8 CASSLAVFNQPQHF TGTGCCAGCAGCTTGGCCGTCTTCAATCAGCCCCAGCATTTT
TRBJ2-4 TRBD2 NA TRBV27 CASSLSGGGRTNIQYF TGTGCCAGCAGTTTATCGGGAGGCGGGAGAACCAACATTCAGTACTTC
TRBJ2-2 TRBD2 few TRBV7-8 CASTRGGGSGAATGELFF TGTGCCAGCACCCGGGGGGGCGGTTCGGGAGCGGCCACCGGGGAGCTGTTTTTT
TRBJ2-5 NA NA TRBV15 CATSRERRFQETQYF TGTGCCACCAGCAGAGAAAGACGGTTCCAAGAGACCCAGTACTTC
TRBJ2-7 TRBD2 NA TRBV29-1 CSAGTSGGIYEQYF TGCAGCGCTGGGACTAGCGGGGGAATCTACGAGCAGTACTTC
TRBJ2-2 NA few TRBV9 CASSVAATGELFF TGTGCCAGCAGCGTAGCAGCCACCGGGGAGCTGTTTTTT